Sequencing of this T cell receptor (beta chain) was carried out in a study of PD-1 blockade in mismatch repair-deficient tumors. Looking at the study overall: Patients had 11 to 13 mismatch repair-deficient cancer types and were previously treated and progressing.

TCRs were sequenced from three patients responding to pembrolizumab. TCRdb keeps only in-frame clones here, not all; method: immunoSEQ multiplex PCR. The table lists under 150,000 clones, roughly nine tenths of them singletons. General study points: Tumor-resident clones, often undetectable pretreatment in blood, expanded then contracted after pembrolizumab.

A remark on this clone: As yet, its antigen is unknown.

The TCR sequence derives from an adult with mismatch repair-deficient cancer. The material was peripheral blood, obtained 44 weeks after starting pembrolizumab.

In nucleotides, the CDR3 is TGTGCCAGCACCCAAAACCCGACCTACGAGCAGTACTTC. As protein: CASTQNPTYEQYF. J is TRBJ2-7 and V is TRBV28; D unclear. This CDR3 comprises 13 residues. Between the trimmed V and J ends, which lost 7 bases and 2 bases, there was a span of 12 bases. The germline V gene encodes CDR1 MDHEN and CDR2 SYDVKM.